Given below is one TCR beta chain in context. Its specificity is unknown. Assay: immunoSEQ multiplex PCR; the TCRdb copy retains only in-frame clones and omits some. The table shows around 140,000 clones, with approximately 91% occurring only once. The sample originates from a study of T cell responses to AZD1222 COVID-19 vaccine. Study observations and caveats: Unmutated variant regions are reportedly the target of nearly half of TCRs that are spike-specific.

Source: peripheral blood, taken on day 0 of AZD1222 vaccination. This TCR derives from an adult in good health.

CDR3 sequence reads: CASSQGPGTGLHGYTF. Here the CDR3 DNA reads TGCGCCAGCAGCCAAGGTCCCGGGACAGGGCTTCATGGCTACACCTTC. The rearrangement joins TRBV4-3 to TRBJ1-2; 9 positions agree with TRBD1. Per the germline V gene, CDR1 is LGHNA and CDR2 is YSLEER. Trimming cost V 1 base and J 6 bases; bases outside gene matches: 9. The CDR3 totals 16 residues.